The 27 T cell receptor beta chains given below trace back to one sample, sequenced in a study of blood T cell repertoires in COVID-19. Clones were sequenced by immunoSEQ multiplex PCR, and TCRdb holds only the in-frame ones, with some missing. There are about 110,000 clones in the sample; roughly 70% occur only once, and roughly 2% lies in the top ten. The specimen was peripheral blood. All receptors derive from a woman between 40 and 55 years old with acute or convalescent COVID-19.

This clone was seen once. The V gene is TRBV7-2, the J gene TRBJ1-5, with a weak D call TRBD1 (5 bases). This CDR3 has 12 amino acids. Germline lookup yields CDR1 SGHTA and CDR2 FQGNSA. The ends were cut back, 2 bases at V and 12 bases at J, with 11 bases in the middle. The CDR3 bases are TGTGCCAGCAGCTTACAGGGAAGGGACCAGCATTTT. Translation gives CASSLQGRDQHF.

This chain connects TRBV3-1 (or the pseudogene TRBV3-2) to TRBJ2-7; D call uncertain. Germline V gene sequence: CDR1 LGHDT, CDR2 YNNKEL (reference sequence). This CDR3 region has 14 residues. Trimming cost V 4 bases and J 2 bases, with 12 bases left between them. Here the CDR3 reads CASSLREDAYEQYF. The DNA of the CDR3 is TGTGCCAGCAGCCTAAGAGAGGATGCCTACGAGCAGTACTTC.

The rearrangement links TRBV12-3 or TRBV12-4 to TRBJ1-5; D remains unclear. The ends were cut back, 3 bases at V and 3 bases at J, with 6 bases in the middle. The CDR3 contains 13 residues. The chain's CDR3 is CASSFGNNQPQHF. The CDR3 bases are TGTGCCAGCAGTTTTGGCAACAATCAGCCCCAGCATTTT.

The chain links TRBV6-5 to TRBJ2-5; possibly TRBD1 for D (5 bases). CDR1 MNHEY and CDR2 SVGAGI come from the germline V gene. Trimming took off 6 bases at V and 5 bases at J, with 10 bases between the two ends. The CDR3 contains 12 residues. The CDR3 sequence: CASSTGLETQYF. CDR3 nucleotides: TGTGCCAGCAGCACAGGTCTGGAGACCCAGTACTTC.

The genes are TRBV15 and TRBJ1-4; D is possibly TRBD1 (5 bases). Germline V lookup: CDR1 LNHNV, CDR2 YYDKDF (reference sequence). V dropped 3 bases and J dropped 0 bases, with 14 bases sitting between them. The CDR3 contains 17 residues. The CDR3 protein is CATSSARVGTTNEKLFF. Here the CDR3 DNA reads TGTGCCACCAGCAGTGCCAGGGTTGGGACAACTAATGAAAAACTGTTTTTT.

This chain joins TRBV7-9 and TRBJ2-7, with D possibly matching TRBD1 (6 bases). Trimming removed 4 bases from V and 0 bases from J, with 10 bases in between. Germline CDR1 reads SEHNR; CDR2 reads FQNEAQ (reference sequence). CDR3 length: 14 amino acids. CDR3 sequence reads: CASSSTGVSYEQYF. In DNA form, the CDR3 reads TGTGCCAGCAGCTCGACAGGCGTCTCCTACGAGCAGTACTTC.

This clone was seen more than once but under ten times. CDR3 DNA: TGTGCCAGCAGTACCGCCGGGGGACGCACTTTCTTT. Amino acid sequence: CASSTAGGRTFF. The gene calls are TRBV27 and TRBJ1-1, with D tentatively TRBD1 (5 bases). V lost 5 bases and J 12 bases, leaving 16 bases between the germline ends. The germline gives CDR1 MNHEY, CDR2 SMNVEV (reference sequence). This CDR3 has 12 residues.

The genes are TRBV4-3 and TRBJ2-5, with unresolved D. Trimming took off 1 base at V and 0 bases at J, with 9 bases between the two ends. There are 15 residues in the CDR3. Germline V lookup: CDR1 LGHNA, CDR2 YSLEER. The CDR3 here is CASSQGLAYQETQYF. CDR3 bases: TGCGCCAGCAGCCAAGGGTTGGCATACCAAGAGACCCAGTACTTC.

The genes are TRBV12-3 or TRBV12-4 and TRBJ1-1; D gene ambiguous. The CDR3 is made up of 13 amino acids. V lost 2 bases to trimming and J lost 6 bases, with 10 bases between them. CDR3 DNA: TGTGCCAGCAGTTTAAGTGTCGAGCCTGAAGCTTTCTTT. Translated, it gives CASSLSVEPEAFF.

V usage is TRBV11-1 and J usage is TRBJ1-2, with 7 bases lining up with TRBD1. Germline loops: CDR1 SGHAT, CDR2 FQDESV (reference sequence). This CDR3 spans 13 amino acids. The V segment lost 4 bases and the J segment 9 bases; nucleotides outside the gene matches: 8. The CDR3 loop is CASSSGQASRYTF. The CDR3 nucleotides are TGTGCCAGCAGCTCCGGACAGGCCTCCCGCTACACCTTC.

This chain joins TRBV6-5 and TRBJ2-7, with TRBD1 matching 10 bases. CDR1 is MNHEY, CDR2 SVGAGI, per germline. V dropped 7 bases and J dropped 6; count of bases not matched to a gene: 9. This CDR3 contains 14 residues. The CDR3 protein is CASTPGQGSAEQYF. Here the CDR3 DNA reads TGTGCCAGCACTCCGGGACAGGGGTCAGCCGAGCAGTACTTC.

The chain employs TRBV10-3 and TRBJ2-3; TRBD2 matches at 7 bases. Per germline, CDR1 ENHRY and CDR2 SYGVKD. The CDR3 has 16 amino acids. J lost 0 bases, V lost 2 bases, and 5 bases had no gene match. CDR3 in amino acids: CAISEGLGKSTDTQYF. Written as DNA, the CDR3 is TGTGCCATCAGTGAGGGACTAGGGAAGAGCACAGATACGCAGTATTTT.

This clone was counted between two and nine times. The V and J genes are TRBV20-1 and TRBJ2-7, with TRBD2 as a possible D gene (6 bases). CDR3 length equals 11 residues. Per germline, CDR1 DFQATT and CDR2 SNEGSKA (reference sequence). Trimming pared 6 bases from V and 7 bases from J, leaving 13 bases between. The CDR3 sequence is CSAGLAKEQYF. Written as DNA, the CDR3 is TGCAGTGCGGGACTTGCTAAAGAGCAGTACTTC.

The chain combines TRBV7-3 with TRBJ2-3; the D is unclear. CDR3 length: 14 amino acids. The V end was cut by 2 bases, the J end by 1 base, with 7 bases between. From germline, CDR1 is SGHTA and CDR2 FQGTGA. This CDR3 reads CASSLGLRTDTQYF. CDR3 nucleotide sequence: TGTGCCAGCAGCTTAGGGCTTCGCACAGATACGCAGTATTTT.

This clone showed up just once. The rearrangement links TRBV7-8 to TRBJ2-1, with D possibly being TRBD2 (7 bases). Germline loops: CDR1 SGHVS, CDR2 FQNEAQ. The CDR3 runs to 17 residues. The V end lost 0 bases, the J end lost 2 bases, and 14 bases lay between the germline ends. The CDR3 nucleotides read TGTGCCAGCAGCTTAGCGAGAACGGGGGGCCCCTACAATGAGCAGTTCTTC. Protein sequence: CASSLARTGGPYNEQFF.

The V and J genes are TRBV9 and TRBJ2-1; 7 bases map to TRBD1. The CDR3 consists of 15 residues. CDR1 and CDR2 from the germline V gene are SGDLS and YYNGEE. The junction had 4 bases not matched to a gene; V was cut back by 0 bases and J by 4 bases. CDR3 sequence reads: CASSVGGGEYNEQFF. The CDR3 DNA follows: TGTGCCAGCAGCGTAGGAGGGGGCGAGTACAATGAGCAGTTCTTC.

The sample holds a few counts of this clone. This chain joins TRBV7-3 and TRBJ2-2; 7 bases agree with TRBD1. CDR1 and CDR2 from the germline V gene are SGHTA and FQGTGA. The CDR3 has 16 amino acids. V was pared by 4 bases and J by 1 base, with 6 bases of the junction left unmatched. The CDR3 is CASSYEGAGNTGELFF. The CDR3, as DNA: TGTGCCAGCAGCTATGAGGGGGCAGGGAACACCGGGGAGCTGTTTTTT.

V and J are TRBV7-9 and TRBJ2-5; TRBD1 matches at 10 bases. Per germline, CDR1 SEHNR and CDR2 FQNEAQ (reference sequence). The CDR3 runs to 15 residues. J was trimmed by 4 bases and V by 5 bases; bases with no gene match: 7. CDR3 DNA: TGTGCCAGCAGCACACTGGACAGGGGGGGAGAGACCCAGTACTTC. Its protein product is CASSTLDRGGETQYF. Full variable domain (rest looked up from reference TRBV7-9 and TRBJ2-5): DTGVSQNPRHKITKRGQNVTFRCDPISEHNRLYWYRQTLGQGPEFLTYFQNEAQLEKSRLLSDRFSAERPKGSFSTLEIQRTEQGDSAMYLCASSTLDRGGETQYFGPGTRLLVL.

The sample holds a few counts of this clone. The chain joins TRBV28 to TRBJ1-1, with no clear D. Germline loops: CDR1 MDHEN, CDR2 SYDVKM. The CDR3 spans 14 residues. V lost 1 base and J lost 4, with 10 bases in between. In DNA, the CDR3 is TGTGCCAGCAGTTTATTTTTCGCGAGCACTGAAGCTTTCTTT. Its protein product is CASSLFFASTEAFF.

The J gene is TRBJ1-1, the V gene TRBV10-2; 10 bases line up with TRBD1. J gave up 8 bases and V 9 bases, and 9 bases lay outside the gene matches. Germline CDR1 and CDR2: WSHSY and SAAADI. The length of the CDR3 is 13 residues. The CDR3 loop reads CASLRGQGREAFF. The DNA of the CDR3 is TGCGCCAGTTTAAGGGGACAGGGGAGGGAAGCTTTCTTT.

This clone was recorded only once. Just one base apart from a much larger clone, this may be a read error. This chain links TRBV5-4 with TRBJ2-7; 9 positions agree with TRBD1. Germline V gene data show CDR1 as SGHNT and CDR2 as YYREEE (reference sequence). The CDR3 length is 14 residues. With V trimmed by 4 bases and J by 4 bases, 6 bases remained unmatched. The CDR3 loop reads CASSPGDRAYEQYF. The CDR3 nucleotides read TGTGCCAGCAGCCCGGGGGACAGGGCGTACGAGCAGTACTTC.

This sequence joins TRBV3-1 (or the pseudogene TRBV3-2) and TRBJ1-2; D gene uncertain. Trimming removed 4 bases from V and 8 bases from J, with 14 bases in between. Looked up from germline, CDR1 is LGHDT and CDR2 is YNNKEL (reference sequence). The CDR3 is made up of 13 amino acids. The CDR3 sequence is CASSPNGVGGYTF. The CDR3 DNA reads as TGTGCCAGCAGCCCTAACGGGGTTGGCGGCTACACCTTC.

This clone appeared a single time. The chain recombines TRBV5-5 with TRBJ2-3; D might be TRBD1 (5 bases). CDR3 length: 15 residues. Germline V CDR1 and CDR2: SGHKS, YYEKEE (reference sequence). V shed 0 bases and J shed 1 base, with 9 bases lying between them. CDR3 nucleotide sequence: TGTGCCAGCAGCTTGGGGGTAGGGGGCACAGATACGCAGTATTTT. Its protein is CASSLGVGGTDTQYF.

A single count supports this clone. The V and J genes are TRBV5-1 and TRBJ2-7; D is perhaps TRBD1 (6 bases). V was pared by 4 bases and J by 0 bases, with 14 bases between. CDR1 is SGHRS, CDR2 YFSETQ, per germline. The CDR3 covers 15 residues. The CDR3 sequence: CASSMGAQSSYEQYF. In nucleotides, the CDR3 is TGCGCCAGCAGCATGGGGGCCCAGAGCTCCTACGAGCAGTACTTC.

This chain links TRBV7-9 with TRBJ2-5; tentative D call: TRBD2 (5 bases). The CDR3 contains 13 residues. CDR1 is SEHNR and CDR2 is FQNEAQ in the germline V gene (reference sequence). With 3 bases removed from V and 4 bases from J, the gap between germline ends came to 9 bases. The CDR3 DNA follows: TGTGCCAGCAGCTTCATGGCGGGAGAGACCCAGTACTTC. Translating it yields CASSFMAGETQYF.

The V call is TRBV28, the J call TRBJ2-5; 8 bases are a match to TRBD2. Trimming removed 2 bases from V and 2 bases from J; junction bases left unmatched: 13. The CDR3 is 18 residues long. The germline gives CDR1 MDHEN, CDR2 SYDVKM. This CDR3 is CASSLGAITGGDQETQYF. The CDR3 DNA reads as TGTGCCAGCAGTTTAGGGGCTATTACGGGGGGGGATCAAGAGACCCAGTACTTC. Together with reference TRBV28 and TRBJ2-5, the CDR3 gives the full variable domain: DVKVTQSSRYLVKRTGEKVFLECVQDMDHENMFWYRQDPGLGLRLIYFSYDVKMKEKGDIPEGYSVSREKKERFSLILESASTNQTSMYLCASSLGAITGGDQETQYFGPGTRLLVL.

This chain links TRBV9 with TRBJ2-5; 7 bases match TRBD2. V shed 3 bases and J 5 bases; nucleotides not matched to a gene: 10. This CDR3 is 15 amino acids long. Germline loops: CDR1 SGDLS, CDR2 YYNGEE. The CDR3 nucleotides are TGTGCCAGCAGCGCGTCGGAGGGGCGGGGGGAGACCCAGTACTTC. Translated, it gives CASSASEGRGETQYF.